This entry lists 19 T cell receptor beta chains sequenced from one sample in a study of blood T cell repertoires in COVID-19. The protocol was immunoSEQ multiplex PCR, while the TCRdb copy is restricted to in-frame clones and leaves out a portion. The table includes 300,000 to 400,000 clones, 88% detected once. The sequenced sample was peripheral blood. The receptors shown here come from a woman aged 70-85 years with COVID-19, enrolled during active disease.

A single count supports this clone. The rearrangement links TRBV5-4 to TRBJ2-3; perhaps TRBD1 as D (6 bases). The CDR3 spans 17 residues. Trimming pared 1 base from V and 2 bases from J, leaving 17 bases between. Per germline, CDR1 SGHNT and CDR2 YYREEE (reference sequence). The CDR3 coding sequence is TGTGCCAGCAGCTTGTCCCAGGGGCAGTTCCTCACAGATACGCAGTATTTT. This encodes CASSLSQGQFLTDTQYF.

This sequence joins TRBV20-1 and TRBJ1-1; the D gene is possibly TRBD1 (6 bases). Germline V lookup: CDR1 DFQATT, CDR2 SNEGSKA (reference sequence). CDR3 length: 14 amino acids. V lost 6 bases, J lost 8 bases, and 22 bases lay in between. DNA for the CDR3: TGCAGTGCGAGTGGGGCCTTGGGGGGGCCGGAAGCTTTCTTT. Encoded protein: CSASGALGGPEAFF.

The chain uses TRBV9 and TRBJ1-4; perhaps TRBD1 as D (5 bases). This CDR3 comprises 15 residues. Germline loops: CDR1 SGDLS, CDR2 YYNGEE. Trimming took off 4 bases at V and 0 bases at J, with 10 bases between the two ends. The CDR3 loop is CASSKGASTNEKLFF. In nucleotides, the CDR3 is TGTGCCAGCAGCAAAGGGGCCTCAACTAATGAAAAACTGTTTTTT.

This rearrangement joins TRBV30 to TRBJ1-2; D perhaps matches TRBD1 (6 bases). The V end lost 3 bases, the J end lost 6 bases, and 14 bases lay between the germline ends. The CDR3 is made up of 13 amino acids. Germline lookup yields CDR1 GTSNPN and CDR2 SVGIG (reference sequence). CDR3 sequence (DNA): TGTGCCTGGAGACAGGGTCAATCCCATGGCTACACCTTC. Translation gives CAWRQGQSHGYTF.

The gene calls are TRBV18 and TRBJ1-5; 10 bases map to TRBD1. The V gene's germline CDR1 is KGHSH and CDR2 LQKENI. This CDR3 is built from 14 residues. Losses at the gene ends were 5 bases for V and 7 bases for J; bases not matched to a gene: 5. This CDR3 is CASSGGQGGQPQHF. The CDR3 coding sequence is TGTGCCAGCTCAGGCGGACAGGGGGGGCAGCCCCAGCATTTT.

CDR3 in DNA: TGTGCCAGCTACCGGACTAGCCGATATCAAACAGATACGCAGTATTTT. It translates to CASYRTSRYQTDTQYF. This sequence joins TRBV27 and TRBJ2-3; TRBD2 agrees at 8 bases. Germline loops: CDR1 MNHEY, CDR2 SMNVEV (reference sequence). The junction had 13 bases not matched to a gene; V was cut back by 8 bases and J by 3 bases. The CDR3 covers 16 residues.

The genes are TRBV7-2 and TRBJ1-2, with a tentative D call TRBD1 (6 bases). V was cut by 2 bases and J by 5 bases, with 15 bases left in between. The germline V gene encodes CDR1 SGHTA and CDR2 FQGNSA. The CDR3 loop spans 15 amino acids. The CDR3: CASSLMRGGAYGYTF. CDR3 DNA: TGTGCCAGCAGCTTAATGCGGGGGGGCGCGTATGGCTACACCTTC.

The chain uses TRBV30 and TRBJ2-7; 12 nucleotides line up with TRBD2. V lost 4 bases and J lost 6; bases outside the gene matches: 4. The V gene's germline CDR1 is GTSNPN and CDR2 SVGIG (reference sequence). This CDR3 contains 13 residues. The CDR3 protein is CAWTGLAGAEQYF. The CDR3 DNA sequence: TGTGCCTGGACGGGACTAGCGGGTGCCGAGCAGTACTTC. Full variable domain (outside the CDR3, taken from reference TRBV30 and TRBJ2-7): SQTIHQWPATLVQPVGSPLSLECTVEGTSNPNLYWYRQAAGRGLQLLFYSVGIGQISSEVPQNLSASRPQDRQFILSSKKLLLSDSGFYLCAWTGLAGAEQYFGPGTRLTVT.

J is TRBJ1-2 and V is TRBV21-1. TRBV21-1 is termed a pseudogene. The CDR3 has 16 residues. The CDR3 loop reads CASSTSFRGFGYGYTF. DNA of the CDR3: TGTGCCAGCAGCACATCATTTCGGGGGTTCGGCTATGGCTACACCTTC.

This sequence joins TRBV30 and TRBJ2-2, with D unclear. Per germline, CDR1 GTSNPN and CDR2 SVGIG (reference sequence). Trimming stripped 2 bases from V and 5 bases from J, with 9 bases between. CDR3 length equals 13 residues. The CDR3 loop reads CAWSLESTGELFF. The CDR3 DNA follows: TGTGCCTGGAGTCTCGAGTCGACCGGGGAGCTGTTTTTT.

CDR3 nucleotides: TGTGCCAGCAGCTTCTCAGGGGGCTGGGGGTTCATGAACACTGAAGCTTTCTTT. It encodes CASSFSGGWGFMNTEAFF. The rearrangement links TRBV7-9 to TRBJ1-1; 8 bases agree with TRBD1. CDR3 size: 18 residues. Germline V gene lookup returns CDR1 SEHNR and CDR2 FQNEAQ (reference sequence). V was pared by 3 bases and J by 0 bases, with 12 bases of the junction left unmatched.

The V and J genes are TRBV6-4 and TRBJ1-1, with D possibly matching TRBD1 (6 bases). The CDR3 contains 14 residues. V gave up 6 bases and J gave up 0 bases, with 11 bases separating them. The germline V gene encodes CDR1 MRHNA and CDR2 SNTAGT. The CDR3 coding sequence is TGTGCCAGCAGCCAACAGGGTATGAACACTGAAGCTTTCTTT. This gives the protein CASSQQGMNTEAFF.

The chain couples TRBV6-5 to TRBJ1-2; 8 nucleotides agree with TRBD1. This CDR3 comprises 16 residues. The V and J ends lost 2 bases and 4 bases, in that order; junction bases with no gene match: 9. Per germline, CDR1 MNHEY and CDR2 SVGAGI. The CDR3 region has the DNA TGTGCCAGCAGTTACGGACAGGGAGTAGTGTTCTATGGCTACACCTTC. Translating gives CASSYGQGVVFYGYTF.

The chain employs TRBV5-4 and TRBJ2-7; 7 bases fit TRBD1. V shed 0 bases and J 2 bases; nucleotides not matched to a gene: 2. The CDR3 is 14 amino acids. Germline CDR1 SGHNT, CDR2 YYREEE (reference sequence). CDR3 residues: CASSLDRGPYEQYF. The CDR3 DNA is TGTGCCAGCAGCTTGGACAGGGGACCCTACGAGCAGTACTTC.

This chain uses TRBV7-2 with TRBJ1-1, with D unclear. CDR3 size: 16 residues. V was trimmed by 2 bases and J by 6 bases, leaving 19 bases between them. The germline gives CDR1 SGHTA, CDR2 FQGNSA. For the CDR3, the DNA is TGTGCCAGCAGCTTATCGACGGGTCTAGGTGGTTCTGAAGCTTTCTTT. Translating it yields CASSLSTGLGGSEAFF. Supplemented by reference TRBV7-2 and TRBJ1-1, the full variable domain reads GAGVSQSPSNKVTEKGKDVELRCDPISGHTALYWYRQSLGQGLEFLIYFQGNSAPDKSGLPSDRFSAERTGGSVSTLTIQRTQQEDSAVYLCASSLSTGLGGSEAFFGQGTRLTVV.

A few counts support this clone. This chain links TRBV6-5 with TRBJ1-5; 7 nucleotides match TRBD1. This CDR3 has 14 residues. Germline CDR1 is MNHEY and CDR2 is SVGAGI. Losses at the gene ends were 6 bases for V and 4 bases for J; bases not matched to a gene: 6. CDR3 bases: TGTGCCAGCAGCCAAGGGACAGTGAATCAGCCCCAGCATTTT. Translating it yields CASSQGTVNQPQHF.

This clone was seen once. V usage is TRBV11-2 and J usage is TRBJ1-1; TRBD1 matches 7 bases. This CDR3 region has 16 residues. After removal of 2 bases from V and 4 bases from J, the junction contained 10 bases not matched to a gene. Germline CDR1 and CDR2: SGHAT and FQNNGV. CDR3 loop: CASSLLGAGGSTEAFF. CDR3 bases: TGTGCCAGCAGCTTATTGGGCGCAGGGGGGTCCACTGAAGCTTTCTTT.

About this clone itself: The junction shows a germline mismatch at one end, possibly a read error. DNA of the CDR3: TGTGCCAGCAGTTTGGACAGGGCAGGCGAGCAGTACTTC. This encodes CASSLDRAGEQYF. The chain links TRBV5-6 to TRBJ2-7; 8 nucleotides agree with TRBD1. This CDR3 is built from 13 residues. Germline CDR1 reads SGHDT; CDR2 reads YYEEEE.

CDR3 protein: CASSEGQQGIGRGYTF. The CDR3 DNA reads as TGTGCCAGCAGTGAAGGGCAACAGGGTATAGGGCGTGGCTACACCTTC. This sequence joins TRBV2 and TRBJ1-2, with D perhaps matching TRBD1 (6 bases). The CDR3 sequence is 16 residues long. With 1 base removed from V and 7 bases from J, the gap between germline ends came to 19 bases. Germline V gene sequence: CDR1 SNHLY, CDR2 FYNNEI.